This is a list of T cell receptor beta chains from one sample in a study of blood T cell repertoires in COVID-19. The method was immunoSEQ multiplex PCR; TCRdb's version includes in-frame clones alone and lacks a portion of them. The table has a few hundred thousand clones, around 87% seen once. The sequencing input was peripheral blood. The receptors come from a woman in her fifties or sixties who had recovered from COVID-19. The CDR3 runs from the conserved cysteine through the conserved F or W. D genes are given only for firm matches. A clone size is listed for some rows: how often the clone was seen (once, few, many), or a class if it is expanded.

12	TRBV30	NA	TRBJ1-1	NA	CAWRRVNTEAFF	TGTGCCTGGAGGCGGGTGAACACTGAAGCTTTCTTT
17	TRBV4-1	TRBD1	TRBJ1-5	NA	CASSQGVITGGWQPQHF	TGCGCCAGCAGCCAAGGGGTCATCACAGGGGGCTGGCAGCCCCAGCATTTT
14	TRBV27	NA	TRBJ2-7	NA	CASSLGLGHYEQYF	TGTGCCAGCAGTTTGGGACTGGGTCACTACGAGCAGTACTTC
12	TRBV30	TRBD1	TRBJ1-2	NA	CAWSVGGRGYTF	TGTGCCTGGAGTGTAGGGGGCCGGGGCTACACCTTC
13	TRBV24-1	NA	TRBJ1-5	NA	CATSGGVARPQHF	TGTGCCACCAGTGGGGGGGTGGCTCGGCCCCAGCATTTT
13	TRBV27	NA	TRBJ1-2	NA	CASSLILGRGYTF	TGTGCCAGCAGTTTAATTTTGGGGCGCGGCTACACCTTC
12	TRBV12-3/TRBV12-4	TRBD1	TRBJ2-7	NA	CASSGTEYEQYF	TGTGCCAGCAGCGGGACAGAGTACGAGCAGTACTTC
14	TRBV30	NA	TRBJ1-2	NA	CAWSQQTINYGYTF	TGTGCCTGGAGTCAACAGACGATTAACTATGGCTACACCTTC
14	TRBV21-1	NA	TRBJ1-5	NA	CASRTRKSNQPQHF	TGTGCCAGCAGAACGAGGAAAAGCAATCAGCCCCAGCATTTT
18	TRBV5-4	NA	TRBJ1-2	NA	CASRLSVRTRVGNYGYTF	TGTGCCAGCCGGCTTTCGGTGCGGACCAGGGTCGGGAACTATGGCTACACCTTC
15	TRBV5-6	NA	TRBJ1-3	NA	CASSLPPGEGNTIYF	TGTGCCAGCAGCTTGCCACCAGGGGAGGGAAACACCATATATTTT
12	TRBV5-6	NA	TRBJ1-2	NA	CASSVGAYGYTF	TGTGCCAGCAGCGTGGGGGCGTATGGCTACACCTTC
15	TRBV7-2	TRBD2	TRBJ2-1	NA	CASSIRGGADNEQFF	TGTGCCAGCAGCATCCGCGGGGGGGCCGACAATGAGCAGTTCTTC
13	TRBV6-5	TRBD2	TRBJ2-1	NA	CASKRDSYNEQFF	TGTGCCAGCAAGCGGGACTCCTACAATGAGCAGTTCTTC
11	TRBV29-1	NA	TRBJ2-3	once	CSVDRGDTQYF	TGCAGCGTTGATAGAGGAGATACGCAGTATTTT
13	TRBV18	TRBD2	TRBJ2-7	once	CASSDSGMVEQYF	TGTGCCAGCTCAGATAGCGGGATGGTCGAGCAGTACTTC
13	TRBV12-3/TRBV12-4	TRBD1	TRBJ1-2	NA	CASTFGQGGGYTF	TGTGCCAGCACCTTCGGACAGGGTGGTGGCTACACCTTC
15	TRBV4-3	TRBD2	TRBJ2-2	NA	CASSQRRGVTGELFF	TGCGCCAGCAGCCAGAGACGGGGGGTGACCGGGGAGCTGTTTTTT
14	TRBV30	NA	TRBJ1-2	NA	CAWSRLGGGYGYTF	TGTGCCTGGAGTCGCCTGGGAGGAGGCTATGGCTACACCTTC
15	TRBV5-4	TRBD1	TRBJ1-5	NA	CASSRQGEGKQPQHF	TGTGCCAGCAGCCGACAGGGGGAAGGAAAGCAGCCCCAGCATTTT
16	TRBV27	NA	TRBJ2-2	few	CASRGLLTGNTGELFF	TGTGCCAGCAGGGGCCTACTAACAGGGAACACCGGGGAGCTGTTTTTT
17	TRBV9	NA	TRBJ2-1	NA	CASSAPPPSSSYNEQFF	TGTGCCAGCAGCGCCCCGCCGCCATCGAGCTCCTACAATGAGCAGTTCTTC
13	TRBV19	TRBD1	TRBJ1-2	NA	CASSRQGDYGYTF	TGTGCCAGTAGCCGACAGGGGGACTATGGCTACACCTTC
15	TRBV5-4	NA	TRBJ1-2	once	CASSLDPGEGYGYTF	TGTGCCAGCAGCTTGGATCCAGGGGAGGGCTATGGCTACACCTTC
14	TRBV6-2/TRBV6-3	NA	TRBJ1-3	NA	CASSMTVSGNTIYF	TGTGCCAGCAGCATGACAGTCTCTGGAAACACCATATATTTT
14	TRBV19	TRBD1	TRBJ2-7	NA	CASSTNTGVGEQYF	TGTGCCAGTAGTACCAATACAGGGGTAGGCGAGCAGTACTTC
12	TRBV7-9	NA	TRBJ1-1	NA	CASSVQRTEAFF	TGTGCCAGCAGCGTTCAGAGGACTGAAGCTTTCTTT